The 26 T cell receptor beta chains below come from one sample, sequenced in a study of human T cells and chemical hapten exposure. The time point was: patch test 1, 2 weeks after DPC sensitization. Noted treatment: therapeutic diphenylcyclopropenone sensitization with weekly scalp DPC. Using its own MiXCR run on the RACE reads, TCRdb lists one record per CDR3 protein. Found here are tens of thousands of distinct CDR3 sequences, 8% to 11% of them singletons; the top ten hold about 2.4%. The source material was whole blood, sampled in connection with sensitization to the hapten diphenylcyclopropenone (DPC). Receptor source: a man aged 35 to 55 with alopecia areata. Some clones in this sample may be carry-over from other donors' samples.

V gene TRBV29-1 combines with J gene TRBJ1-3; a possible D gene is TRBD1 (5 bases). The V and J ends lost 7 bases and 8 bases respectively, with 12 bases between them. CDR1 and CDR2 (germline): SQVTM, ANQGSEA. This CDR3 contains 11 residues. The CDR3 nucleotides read TGCAGCGCTGGGACTTTTGACACCATATATTTT. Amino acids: CSAGTFDTIYF.

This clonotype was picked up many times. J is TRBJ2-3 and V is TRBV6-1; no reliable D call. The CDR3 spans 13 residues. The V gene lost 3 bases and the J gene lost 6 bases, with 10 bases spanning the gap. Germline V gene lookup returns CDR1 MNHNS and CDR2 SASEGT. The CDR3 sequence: CASSDAPRDTQYF. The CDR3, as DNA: TGTGCCAGCAGTGATGCTCCCCGGGATACGCAGTATTTT.

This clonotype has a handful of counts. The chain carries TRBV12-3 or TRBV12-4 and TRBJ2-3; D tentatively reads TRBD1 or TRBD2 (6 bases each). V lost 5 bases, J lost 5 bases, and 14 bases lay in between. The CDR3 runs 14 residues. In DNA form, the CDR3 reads TGTGCCAGCAGTCCGGGGGCCCCTGGAGATACGCAGTATTTT. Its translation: CASSPGAPGDTQYF.

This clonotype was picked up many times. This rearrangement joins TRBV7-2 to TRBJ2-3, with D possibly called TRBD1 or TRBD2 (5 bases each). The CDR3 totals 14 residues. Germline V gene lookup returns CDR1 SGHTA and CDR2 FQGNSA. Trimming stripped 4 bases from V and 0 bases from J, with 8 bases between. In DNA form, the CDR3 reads TGTGCCAGCAGCTACGGGGCAAGCACAGATACGCAGTATTTT. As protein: CASSYGASTDTQYF.

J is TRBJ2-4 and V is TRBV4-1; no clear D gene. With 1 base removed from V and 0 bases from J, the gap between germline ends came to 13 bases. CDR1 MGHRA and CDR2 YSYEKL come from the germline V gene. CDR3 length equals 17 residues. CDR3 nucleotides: TGCGCCAGCAGCCAAGTGGGCGTTTGGTTAGCCAAAAACATTCAGTACTTC. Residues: CASSQVGVWLAKNIQYF.

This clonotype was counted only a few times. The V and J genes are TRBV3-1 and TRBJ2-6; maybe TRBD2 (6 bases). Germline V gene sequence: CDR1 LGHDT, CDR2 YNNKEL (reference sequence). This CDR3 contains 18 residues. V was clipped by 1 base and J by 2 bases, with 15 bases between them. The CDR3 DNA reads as TGTGCCAGCAGCCAAGTTTCGGGAGTCGGTCCTGGGGCCAACGTCCTGACTTTC. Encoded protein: CASSQVSGVGPGANVLTF. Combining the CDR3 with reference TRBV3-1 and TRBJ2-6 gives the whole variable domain DTAVSQTPKYLVTQMGNDKSIKCEQNLGHDTMYWYKQDSKKFLKIMFSYNNKELIINETVPNRFSPKSPDKAHLNLHINSLELGDSAVYFCASSQVSGVGPGANVLTFGAGSRLTVL.

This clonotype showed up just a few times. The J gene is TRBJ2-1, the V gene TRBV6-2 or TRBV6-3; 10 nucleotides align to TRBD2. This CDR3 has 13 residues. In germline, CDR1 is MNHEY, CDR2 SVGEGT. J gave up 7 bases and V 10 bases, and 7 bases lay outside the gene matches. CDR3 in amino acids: CATVLAGDNEQFF. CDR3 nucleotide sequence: TGTGCCACCGTTCTAGCGGGGGATAATGAGCAGTTCTTC.

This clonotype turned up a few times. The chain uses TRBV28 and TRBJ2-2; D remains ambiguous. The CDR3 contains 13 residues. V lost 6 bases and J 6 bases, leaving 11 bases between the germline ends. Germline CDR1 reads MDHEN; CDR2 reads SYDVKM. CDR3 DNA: TGTGCCAGCAGCACAAATTCGGCCGGGGAGCTGTTTTTT. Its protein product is CASSTNSAGELFF.

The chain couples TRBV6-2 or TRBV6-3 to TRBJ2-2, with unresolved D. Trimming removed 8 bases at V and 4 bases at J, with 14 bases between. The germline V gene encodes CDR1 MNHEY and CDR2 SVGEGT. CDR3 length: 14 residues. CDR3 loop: CASGFWSSTGELFF. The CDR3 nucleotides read TGTGCCAGCGGCTTTTGGTCAAGCACCGGGGAGCTGTTTTTT.

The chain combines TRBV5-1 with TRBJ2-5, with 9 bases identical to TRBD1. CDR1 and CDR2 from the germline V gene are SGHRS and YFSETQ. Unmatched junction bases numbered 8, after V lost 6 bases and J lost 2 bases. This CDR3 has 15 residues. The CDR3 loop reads CASNTQGAAQETQYF. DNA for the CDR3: TGCGCCAGCAACACACAGGGGGCGGCTCAAGAGACCCAGTACTTC.

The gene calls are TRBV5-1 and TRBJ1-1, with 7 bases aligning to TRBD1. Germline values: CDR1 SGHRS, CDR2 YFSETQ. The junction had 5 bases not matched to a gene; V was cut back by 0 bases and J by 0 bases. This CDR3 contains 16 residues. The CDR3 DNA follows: TGCGCCAGCAGCTTGGCAGGGGGAAGCATGAACACTGAAGCTTTCTTT. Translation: CASSLAGGSMNTEAFF. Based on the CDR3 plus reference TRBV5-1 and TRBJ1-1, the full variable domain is KAGVTQTPRYLIKTRGQQVTLSCSPISGHRSVSWYQQTPGQGLQFLFEYFSETQRNKGNFPGRFSGRQFSNSRSEMNVSTLELGDSALYLCASSLAGGSMNTEAFFGQGTRLTVV.

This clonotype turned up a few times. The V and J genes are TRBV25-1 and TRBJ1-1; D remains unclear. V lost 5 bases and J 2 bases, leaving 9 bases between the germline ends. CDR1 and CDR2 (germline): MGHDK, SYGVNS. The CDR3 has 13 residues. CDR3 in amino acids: CASSRQINTEAFF. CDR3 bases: TGTGCCAGCAGTCGTCAAATCAACACTGAAGCTTTCTTT.

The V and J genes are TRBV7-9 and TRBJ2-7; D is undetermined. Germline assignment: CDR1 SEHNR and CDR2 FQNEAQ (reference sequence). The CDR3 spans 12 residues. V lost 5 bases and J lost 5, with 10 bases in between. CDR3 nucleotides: TGTGCCAGCAGCGACCGGGTGGACGAGCAGTACTTC. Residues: CASSDRVDEQYF.

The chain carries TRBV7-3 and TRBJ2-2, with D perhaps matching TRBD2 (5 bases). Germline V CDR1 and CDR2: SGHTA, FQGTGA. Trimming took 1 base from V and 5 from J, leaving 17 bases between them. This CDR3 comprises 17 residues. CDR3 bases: TGTGCCAGCAGCTTAAGCGTGGGAGAGGGTAAAACCGGGGAGCTGTTTTTT. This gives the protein CASSLSVGEGKTGELFF.

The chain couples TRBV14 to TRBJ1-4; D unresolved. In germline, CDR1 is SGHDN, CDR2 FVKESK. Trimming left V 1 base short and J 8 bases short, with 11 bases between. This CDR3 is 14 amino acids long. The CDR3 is CASSQVLQAEKLFF. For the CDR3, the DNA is TGTGCCAGCAGCCAAGTTTTACAAGCGGAAAAACTGTTTTTT.

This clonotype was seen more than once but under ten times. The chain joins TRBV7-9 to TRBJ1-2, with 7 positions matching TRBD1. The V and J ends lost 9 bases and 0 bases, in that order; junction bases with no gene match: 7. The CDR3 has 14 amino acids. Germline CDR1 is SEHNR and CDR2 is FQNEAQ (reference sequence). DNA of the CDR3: TGTGCCAGTGCGCGGGACAGTCCTAACTATGGCTACACCTTC. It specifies CASARDSPNYGYTF.

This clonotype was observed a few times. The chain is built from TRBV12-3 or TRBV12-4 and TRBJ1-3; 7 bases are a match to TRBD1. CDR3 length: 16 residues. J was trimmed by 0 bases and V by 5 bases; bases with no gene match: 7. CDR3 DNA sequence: TGTGCCAGCAGTCGACAGGGAAGTGTCTCTGGAAACACCATATATTTT. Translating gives CASSRQGSVSGNTIYF.

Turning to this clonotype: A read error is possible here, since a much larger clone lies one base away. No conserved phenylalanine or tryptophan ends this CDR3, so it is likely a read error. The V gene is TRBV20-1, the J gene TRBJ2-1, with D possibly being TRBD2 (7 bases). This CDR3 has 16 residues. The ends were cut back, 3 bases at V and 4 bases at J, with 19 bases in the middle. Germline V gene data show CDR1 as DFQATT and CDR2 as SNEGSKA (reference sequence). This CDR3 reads CSASYGGGGPYNEQFI. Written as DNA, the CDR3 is TGCAGTGCTAGCTACGGGGGCGGGGGCCCTTACAATGAGCAGTTCATC.

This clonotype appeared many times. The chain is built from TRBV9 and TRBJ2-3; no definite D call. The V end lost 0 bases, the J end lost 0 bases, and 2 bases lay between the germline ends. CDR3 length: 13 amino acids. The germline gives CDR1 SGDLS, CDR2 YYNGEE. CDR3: CASSVVSTDTQYF. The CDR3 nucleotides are TGTGCCAGCAGCGTAGTTAGCACAGATACGCAGTATTTT. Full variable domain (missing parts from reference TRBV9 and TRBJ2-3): DSGVTQTPKHLITATGQRVTLRCSPRSGDLSVYWYQQSLDQGLQFLIQYYNGEERAKGNILERFSAQQFPDLHSELNLSSLELGDSALYFCASSVVSTDTQYFGPGTRLTVL.

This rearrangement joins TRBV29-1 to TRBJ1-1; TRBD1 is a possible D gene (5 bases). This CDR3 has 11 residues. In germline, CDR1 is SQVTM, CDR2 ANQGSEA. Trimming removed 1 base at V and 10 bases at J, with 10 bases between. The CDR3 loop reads CSVEGGMGAFF. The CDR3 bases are TGCAGCGTTGAAGGGGGGATGGGAGCTTTCTTT.

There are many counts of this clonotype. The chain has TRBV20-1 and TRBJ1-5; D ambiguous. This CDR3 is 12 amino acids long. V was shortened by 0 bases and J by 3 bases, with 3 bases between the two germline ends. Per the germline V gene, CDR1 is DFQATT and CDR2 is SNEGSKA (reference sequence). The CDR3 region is CSARDSNQPQHF. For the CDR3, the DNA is TGCAGTGCTAGAGATTCCAATCAGCCCCAGCATTTT.

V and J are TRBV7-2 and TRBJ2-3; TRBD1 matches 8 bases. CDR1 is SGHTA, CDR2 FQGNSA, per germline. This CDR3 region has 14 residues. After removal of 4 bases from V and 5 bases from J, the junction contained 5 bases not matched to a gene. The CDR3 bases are TGTGCCAGCAGCTCCAGGGGGCAGGGAGATACGCAGTATTTT. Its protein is CASSSRGQGDTQYF.

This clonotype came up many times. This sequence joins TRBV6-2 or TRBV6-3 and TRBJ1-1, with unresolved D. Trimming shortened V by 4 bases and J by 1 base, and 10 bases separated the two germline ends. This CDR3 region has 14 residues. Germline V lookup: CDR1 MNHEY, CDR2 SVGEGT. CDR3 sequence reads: CASSLAGRNTEAFF. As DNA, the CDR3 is TGTGCCAGCAGTTTGGCAGGACGGAACACTGAAGCTTTCTTT.

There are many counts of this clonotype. In DNA, the CDR3 is TGTGCCAGCAGCCCCGCCCGGGAAGGGCGTTCACCCCTCCACTTT. Its translation is CASSPAREGRSPLHF. The chain uses TRBV7-2 and TRBJ1-6; no definite D call. Trimming took off 5 bases at V and 9 bases at J, with 17 bases between the two ends. This CDR3 is 15 amino acids long. CDR1 and CDR2 from the germline V gene are SGHTA and FQGNSA.

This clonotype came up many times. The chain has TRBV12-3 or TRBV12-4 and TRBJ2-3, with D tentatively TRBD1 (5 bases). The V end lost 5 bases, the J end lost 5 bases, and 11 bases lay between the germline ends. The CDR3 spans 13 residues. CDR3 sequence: CASSLLGRDTQYF. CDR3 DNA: TGTGCCAGCAGTCTCCTGGGGCGAGATACGCAGTATTTT.

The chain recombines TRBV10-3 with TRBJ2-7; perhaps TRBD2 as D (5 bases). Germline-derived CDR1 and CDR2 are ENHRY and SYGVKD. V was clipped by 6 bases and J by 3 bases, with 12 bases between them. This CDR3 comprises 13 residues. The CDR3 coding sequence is TGTGCCATCAGCCCCGGACTCTTCTACGAGCAGTACTTC. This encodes CAISPGLFYEQYF.